Listed below are T cell receptor beta chains from one sample, sequenced in a study of identical twins. TCRdb re-called the 5' RACE reads with MiXCR, one entry per CDR3 protein. The sample lists around 1.7 million distinct CDR3 sequences, 25% to 35% seen once, with about 0.3% in the top ten. The sequencing input was cord blood. These receptor sequences come from a newborn girl in good health. Both conserved end residues are part of each CDR3. A D gene is named only where the DNA matches it firmly. Clone size is shown for a subset of rows, as once, few, many or a class of expanded clone.

V: TRBV7-9
D: TRBD2
size: -
J: TRBJ2-7
DNA: TGTGCCAGCAGCTTAGAAAGTAGCGGGGGCTACGAGCAGTACTTC
CDR3: CASSLESSGGYEQYF

V: TRBV20-1
D: TRBD1
size: few
J: TRBJ2-5
DNA: TGCAGTGCCGGACAGGGTTTCGAGACCCAGTACTTC
CDR3: CSAGQGFETQYF

V: TRBV10-3
D: -
size: few
J: TRBJ2-5
DNA: TGTGCCATCAGTGAGTCGAGGAGGCAAGAGACCCAGTACTTC
CDR3: CAISESRRQETQYF

V: TRBV11-3
D: TRBD2
size: few
J: TRBJ2-3
DNA: TGTGCCAGCAGCCTCGGGACTAGCGGGAAAAAAGCAGATACGCAGTATTTT
CDR3: CASSLGTSGKKADTQYF

V: TRBV24-1
D: -
size: -
J: TRBJ2-7
DNA: TGTGCCACCAGCGCCAACGGCCAAGGGGCCTACGAGCAGTACTTC
CDR3: CATSANGQGAYEQYF

V: TRBV21-1
D: -
size: few
J: TRBJ2-6
DNA: TGTGCCAGCAGCAAACCTGCTCTAGTTGGGGCCAACGTCCTGACTTTC
CDR3: CASSKPALVGANVLTF

V: TRBV20-1
D: -
size: -
J: TRBJ2-1
DNA: TGCAGTGCTAGAGATTTAAGGCTAGTGAGGGATGAGCAGTTCTTC
CDR3: CSARDLRLVRDEQFF

V: TRBV2
D: -
size: -
J: TRBJ2-7
DNA: TGTGCCAGCAGTGAATCTGGCTTCGCCTACGAGCAGTACTTC
CDR3: CASSESGFAYEQYF

V: TRBV20-1
D: -
size: -
J: TRBJ1-1
DNA: TGCAGTGCTAGAGATCCCCAACGGGGGAACACTGAAGCTTTCTTT
CDR3: CSARDPQRGNTEAFF

V: TRBV7-9
D: TRBD2
size: -
J: TRBJ2-2
DNA: TGTGCCAGCAGCTTACCCCTAGCGGGGGACACCGGGGAGCTGTTTTTT
CDR3: CASSLPLAGDTGELFF

V: TRBV4-1
D: TRBD2
size: -
J: TRBJ2-7
DNA: TGCGCCAGCAGCCAAGATGTGACTAGCGGGGGGTACGAGCAGTACTTC
CDR3: CASSQDVTSGGYEQYF

V: TRBV20-1
D: -
size: -
J: TRBJ1-5
DNA: TGCAGTGCTAGGCCCCCGACCAGGTATAGCAATCAGCCCCAGCATTTT
CDR3: CSARPPTRYSNQPQHF

V: TRBV12-3/TRBV12-4
D: -
size: -
J: TRBJ2-1
DNA: TGTGCCACCTCGACGCGGGATGAGCAGTTCTTC
CDR3: CATSTRDEQFF

V: TRBV6-5
D: -
size: -
J: TRBJ2-1
DNA: TGTGCCAGCAGTTACTGGGGGGAGTATTACAATGAGCAGTTCTTC
CDR3: CASSYWGEYYNEQFF

V: TRBV5-1
D: -
size: -
J: TRBJ1-5
DNA: TGCGCCAGCAGCTTGGGCCAGCCAGGCAATCAGCCCCAGCATTTT
CDR3: CASSLGQPGNQPQHF

V: TRBV2
D: -
size: few
J: TRBJ1-5
DNA: TGTGCCAGCAGTGAAGCGCCAGGGCACAATCAGCCCCAGCATTTT
CDR3: CASSEAPGHNQPQHF

V: TRBV28
D: TRBD1
size: -
J: TRBJ2-7
DNA: TGTGCCAGCAGGTCGCCCGGGACAGGGGTTATCTACGAGCAGTACTTC
CDR3: CASRSPGTGVIYEQYF

V: TRBV12-3/TRBV12-4
D: -
size: few
J: TRBJ2-7
DNA: TGTGCCAGCAGTATCGTATACGGCGAGCAGTACTTC
CDR3: CASSIVYGEQYF

V: TRBV5-1
D: TRBD1
size: few
J: TRBJ2-2
DNA: TGCGCCAGCAGCCTCGGGGACAGGGTACCCGAGGAGCTGTTTTTT
CDR3: CASSLGDRVPEELFF

V: TRBV20-1
D: TRBD2
size: -
J: TRBJ2-7
DNA: TGCAGTGGGACTAGCGGGAGAAGGTCCTCCTACGAGCAGTACTTC
CDR3: CSGTSGRRSSYEQYF